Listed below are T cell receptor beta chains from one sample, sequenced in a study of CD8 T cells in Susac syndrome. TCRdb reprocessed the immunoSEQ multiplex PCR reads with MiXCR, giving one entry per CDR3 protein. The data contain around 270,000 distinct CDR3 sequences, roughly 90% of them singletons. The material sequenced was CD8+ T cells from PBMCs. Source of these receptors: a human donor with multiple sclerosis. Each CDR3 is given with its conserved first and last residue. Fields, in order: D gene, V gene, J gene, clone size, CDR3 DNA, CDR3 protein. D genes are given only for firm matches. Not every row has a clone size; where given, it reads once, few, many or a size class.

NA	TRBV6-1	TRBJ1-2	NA	TGTGCCGTGAGGGGGTCCCAAGCCTATGGCTACACCTTC	CAVRGSQAYGYTF
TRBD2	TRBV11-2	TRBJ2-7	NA	TGTGCCAGCAGCTTAGGCACGGGAGGGTACTACGAGCAGTACTTC	CASSLGTGGYYEQYF
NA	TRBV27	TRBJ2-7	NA	TGTGCCAGCAGGGGCTCACTGGGACTTCAATTGGGGGAGCAGTACTTC	CASRGSLGLQLGEQYF
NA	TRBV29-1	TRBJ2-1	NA	TGCAGCCACGAGGGGCGGCCCACCACGGGGAATGAGCAGTTCTTC	CSHEGRPTTGNEQFF
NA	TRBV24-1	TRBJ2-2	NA	TGTGCCACCAGTGACCCGACAAGGAACACCGGGGAGCTGTTTTTT	CATSDPTRNTGELFF
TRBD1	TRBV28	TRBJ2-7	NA	TGTGCCAGCAACCTCCCCACAGGGGGCTCCCACTACGAGCAGTACTTC	CASNLPTGGSHYEQYF
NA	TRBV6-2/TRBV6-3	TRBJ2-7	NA	TGTGCCAGCAGAAAAAGTGATAGCGGATTCTACGAGCAGTACTTC	CASRKSDSGFYEQYF
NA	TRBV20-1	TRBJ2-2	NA	TGCAGTGCTAGAGAGGAAGGGTGGAAACTTTCCGGGGAGCTGTTTTTT	CSAREEGWKLSGELFF
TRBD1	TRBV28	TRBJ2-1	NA	TGTGCCAGCAGTGGTTTGGGGACAGGGGCCCGCAATGAGCAGTTCTTC	CASSGLGTGARNEQFF
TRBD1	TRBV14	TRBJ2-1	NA	TGTGCCAGCAGCCAAGGCTTAGGGACAGGATACAATGAGCAGTTCTTC	CASSQGLGTGYNEQFF
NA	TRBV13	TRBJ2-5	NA	TGTGCCAGCAACAGTCGTGGTTGGAACCAAGAGACCCAGTACTTC	CASNSRGWNQETQYF
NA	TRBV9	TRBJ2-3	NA	TGTGCCAGCAGCGTAGAGGGAGGAACATCTAGCACAGATACGCAGTATTTT	CASSVEGGTSSTDTQYF
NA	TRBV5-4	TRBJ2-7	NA	TGTGCCAGCAGCACGTGGCGGGGTAGCAACGAGCAGTACTTC	CASSTWRGSNEQYF
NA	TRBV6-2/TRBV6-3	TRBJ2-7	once	TGTGCCAGCAGTTACTGGCGAAGCACATACTACGAGCAGTACTTC	CASSYWRSTYYEQYF
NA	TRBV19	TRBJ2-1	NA	TGTGCCAGTAGTATAGGACAAGTCGAGCAGTTCTTC	CASSIGQVEQFF
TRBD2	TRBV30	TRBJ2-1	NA	TGTGCCTGGAGTGCGGGGGGGCCTATTTACAATGAGCAGTTCTTC	CAWSAGGPIYNEQFF
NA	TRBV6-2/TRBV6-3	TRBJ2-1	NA	TGTGCCAGCAGTTACAATCCGGGAAGGTCCTACAATGAGCAGTTCTTC	CASSYNPGRSYNEQFF
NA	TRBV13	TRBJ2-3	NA	TGTGCCAGCAGTCTCATCCGAGGGTCCCCTGACACAGATACGCAGTATTTT	CASSLIRGSPDTDTQYF
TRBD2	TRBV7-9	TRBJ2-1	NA	TGTGCCAGCGGACTAGATGTCGCCTACAATGAGCAGTTCTTC	CASGLDVAYNEQFF
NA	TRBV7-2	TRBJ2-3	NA	TGTGCCAGCAGCCAGACCACGTTCACAGATACGCAGTATTTT	CASSQTTFTDTQYF
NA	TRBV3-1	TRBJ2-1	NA	TGTGCCAGCAGCCAAGATATCACGGGAGTGGTCTACAATGAGCAGTTCTTC	CASSQDITGVVYNEQFF
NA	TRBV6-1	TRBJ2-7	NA	TGTGCCAGCGGACACGAGCAGTACTTC	CASGHEQYF
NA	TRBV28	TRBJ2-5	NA	TGTGCCAGCAGCCCTGGAGGGGAGTTCGAGACCCAGTACTTC	CASSPGGEFETQYF
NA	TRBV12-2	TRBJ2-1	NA	TGTGCAAGTCGCTCATCGATTAGCGGGGTGGGCAATGAGCAGTTCTTC	CASRSSISGVGNEQFF
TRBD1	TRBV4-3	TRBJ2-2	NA	TGCGCCAGCAGCCAAGATTGGGGGACAGGGGGCCTAAGGACCGGGGAGCTGTTTTTT	CASSQDWGTGGLRTGELFF
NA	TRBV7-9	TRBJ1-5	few	TGTGCCAGCAGCTTTGGACAGATCAATCAGCCCCAGCATTTT	CASSFGQINQPQHF
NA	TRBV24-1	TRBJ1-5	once	TGTGCCACCAAAGGGTTCGGCAATCAGCCCCAGCATTTT	CATKGFGNQPQHF
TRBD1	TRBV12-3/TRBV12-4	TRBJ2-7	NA	TGTGCCAGCAGTTTAGAGGACAGGGCCTACGAGCAGTACTTC	CASSLEDRAYEQYF
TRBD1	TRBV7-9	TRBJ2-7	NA	TGTGCCAGCAGCCCCAGGGACAGCTTCGGCTACGAGCAGTACTTC	CASSPRDSFGYEQYF
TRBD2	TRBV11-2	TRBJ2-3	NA	TGTGCCAGCAGCATCATCAGCGGGAGGGGCACAGATACGCAGTATTTT	CASSIISGRGTDTQYF
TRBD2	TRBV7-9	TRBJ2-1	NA	TGTGCCGTCCCCGGGGACTACAACAATGAGCAGTTCTTC	CAVPGDYNNEQFF